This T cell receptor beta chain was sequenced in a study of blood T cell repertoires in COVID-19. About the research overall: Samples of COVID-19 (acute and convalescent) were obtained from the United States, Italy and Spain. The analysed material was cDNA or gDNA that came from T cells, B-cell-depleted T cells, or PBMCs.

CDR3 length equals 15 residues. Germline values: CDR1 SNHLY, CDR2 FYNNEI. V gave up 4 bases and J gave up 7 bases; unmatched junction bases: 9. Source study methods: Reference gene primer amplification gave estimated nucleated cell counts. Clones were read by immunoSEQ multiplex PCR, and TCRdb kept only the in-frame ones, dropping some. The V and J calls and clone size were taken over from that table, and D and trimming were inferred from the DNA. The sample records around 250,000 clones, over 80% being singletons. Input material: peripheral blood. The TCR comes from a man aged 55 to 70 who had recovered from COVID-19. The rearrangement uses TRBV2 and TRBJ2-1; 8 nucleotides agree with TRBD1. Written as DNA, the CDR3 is TGTGCCAGCAGTGGGGGCAGGGGGCGTGGGAATGAGCAGTTCTTC. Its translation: CASSGGRGRGNEQFF.